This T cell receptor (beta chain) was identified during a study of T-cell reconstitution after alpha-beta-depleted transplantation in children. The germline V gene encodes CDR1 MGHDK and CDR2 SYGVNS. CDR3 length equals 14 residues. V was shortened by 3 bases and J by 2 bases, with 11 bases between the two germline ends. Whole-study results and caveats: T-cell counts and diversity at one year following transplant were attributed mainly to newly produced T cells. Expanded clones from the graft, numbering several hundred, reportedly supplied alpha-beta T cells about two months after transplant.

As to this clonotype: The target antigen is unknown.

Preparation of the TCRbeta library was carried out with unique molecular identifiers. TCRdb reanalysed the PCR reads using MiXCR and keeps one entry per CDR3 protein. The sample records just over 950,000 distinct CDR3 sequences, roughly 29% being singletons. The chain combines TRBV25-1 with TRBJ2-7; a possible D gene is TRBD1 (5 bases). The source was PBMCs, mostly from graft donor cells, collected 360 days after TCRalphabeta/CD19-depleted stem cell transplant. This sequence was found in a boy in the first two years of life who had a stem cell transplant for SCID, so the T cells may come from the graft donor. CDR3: CASSDTGTAYEQYF. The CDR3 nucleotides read TGTGCCAGCAGTGACACAGGAACAGCCTACGAGCAGTACTTC.